Listed here are 15 T cell receptor beta chains from one sample, sequenced in a study of T-cell memory formation after mild COVID-19. TCRdb itself ran the 5' RACE reads through MiXCR, one entry per CDR3 protein. Counted here are hundreds of thousands of distinct CDR3 sequences, about 25% occurring once; the ten biggest clones make up less than 15%. The sample taken for sequencing was PBMCs or a T cell subset sorted from them (not recorded which). The origin of the receptors is an adult woman who had mild COVID-19 (a few samples of this study predate the infection). Cell type and time point are not known.

J is TRBJ2-6 and V is TRBV11-2; a possible D gene is TRBD1 (6 bases). V lost 6 bases to trimming and J lost 0 bases, with 21 bases between them. CDR1 and CDR2 from the germline V gene are SGHAT and FQNNGV. The CDR3 is made up of 19 amino acids. The CDR3 sequence is CASSPLRGTRASGANVLTF. The CDR3 nucleotides read TGTGCCAGCAGTCCTCTTAGAGGGACACGAGCCTCTGGGGCCAACGTCCTGACTTTC.

The J gene is TRBJ1-3, the V gene TRBV7-9; D is uncertain. Germline values: CDR1 SEHNR, CDR2 FQNEAQ (reference sequence). This CDR3 region has 15 residues. Deletions cut 8 bases from V and 7 bases from J, with 21 bases between. CDR3 in DNA: TGTGCCAGCTATGCGTCATCGGGCGTGTGGAACACCATATATTTT. Protein: CASYASSGVWNTIYF. The full variable domain, rest sourced from reference TRBV7-9 and TRBJ1-3, is DTGVSQNPRHKITKRGQNVTFRCDPISEHNRLYWYRQTLGQGPEFLTYFQNEAQLEKSRLLSDRFSAERPKGSFSTLEIQRTEQGDSAMYLCASYASSGVWNTIYFGEGSWLTVV.

This clonotype has more than one count but fewer than ten. Since no conserved phenylalanine or tryptophan closes the CDR3, a read error is the likely cause. The limits of the CDR3 on the DNA are not certain, so only TCRdb's listed CDR3 is given. The chain uses TRBV6-5 and TRBJ1-1. Per the germline V gene, CDR1 is MNHEY and CDR2 is SVGAGI. Inclusive of both ends, the CDR3 amounts to 14 amino acids. The CDR3 region is CASSYSVRGLPLSI.

The chain joins TRBV7-3 to TRBJ2-3, with D tentatively TRBD2 (5 bases). Trimming took off 2 bases at V and 5 bases at J, with 8 bases between the two ends. Germline assignment: CDR1 SGHTA and CDR2 FQGTGA. The CDR3 length is 13 residues. The CDR3 loop is CASSLSGIDTQYF. Here the CDR3 DNA reads TGTGCCAGCAGCTTATCGGGGATAGATACGCAGTATTTT.

The chain uses TRBV13 and TRBJ2-5; D ambiguous. Trimming removed 5 bases at V and 4 bases at J, with 14 bases between. Germline-derived CDR1 and CDR2 are PRHDT and FYEKMQ (reference sequence). This CDR3 has 14 residues. Here the CDR3 reads CASSPGTPSETQYF. CDR3 DNA sequence: TGTGCCAGCAGCCCCGGCACACCGTCAGAGACCCAGTACTTC.

This chain links TRBV18 with TRBJ2-1; 9 bases fit TRBD2. There are 15 residues in the CDR3. Per germline, CDR1 KGHSH and CDR2 LQKENI. V was clipped by 0 bases and J by 7 bases; unmatched bases: 4. CDR3 in DNA: TGTGCCAGCTCACCACCTTCTAGCGGGATAAATGAGCAGTTCTTC. Protein sequence: CASSPPSSGINEQFF.

This clonotype was counted a few times. This rearrangement joins TRBV6-5 to TRBJ2-6; D unclear. V was shortened by 2 bases and J by 4 bases, with 9 bases between the two germline ends. This CDR3 is 15 amino acids long. Germline V gene data show CDR1 as MNHEY and CDR2 as SVGAGI. As DNA, the CDR3 is TGTGCCAGCAGTTACGGCGCAGCCGGGGCCAACGTCCTGACTTTC. It specifies CASSYGAAGANVLTF.

The CDR3 nucleotides are TGTGCCAGCAGCACATCCAGCCTCAGAAACACTGAAGCTTTCTTT. Protein product: CASSTSSLRNTEAFF. This sequence joins TRBV11-2 and TRBJ1-1; D not resolved. The CDR3 is made up of 15 amino acids. Trimming removed 5 bases from V and 2 bases from J, with 15 bases in between. Germline V gives CDR1 SGHAT, CDR2 FQNNGV.

This chain joins TRBV7-8 and TRBJ2-3; D is perhaps TRBD2 (5 bases). Germline V CDR1 and CDR2: SGHVS, FQNEAQ. V lost 8 bases to trimming and J lost 0 bases, with 9 bases between them. This CDR3 has 13 amino acids. CDR3 in DNA: TGTGCCAGCGTGCGGACTAGCACAGATACGCAGTATTTT. Protein sequence: CASVRTSTDTQYF.

The chain is built from TRBV7-6 and TRBJ2-3, with a possible D match to TRBD2 (6 bases). The V gene's germline CDR1 is SGHVS and CDR2 FNYEAQ. The V and J ends lost 5 bases and 6 bases respectively, with 9 bases between them. The CDR3 consists of 12 residues. DNA for the CDR3: TGTGCCAGCAGCGTTACTAGCGATACGCAGTATTTT. Amino acid sequence: CASSVTSDTQYF.

This clonotype appeared a few times. The chain employs TRBV18 and TRBJ1-5; possibly TRBD1 for D (5 bases). The CDR3 covers 16 residues. Germline V gene lookup returns CDR1 KGHSH and CDR2 LQKENI. The V and J ends lost 2 bases and 4 bases respectively, with 15 bases between them. This CDR3 is CASSPFSGTVNQPQHF. The CDR3 coding sequence is TGTGCCAGCTCACCATTTTCTGGGACTGTGAATCAGCCCCAGCATTTT.

The chain uses TRBV5-1 and TRBJ2-1, with 12 positions matching TRBD2. Unmatched junction bases numbered 27, after V lost 4 bases and J lost 4 bases. The CDR3 sequence is 23 residues long. CDR1 SGHRS and CDR2 YFSETQ come from the germline V gene. The CDR3 bases are TGCGCCAGCAGCGGGGGACTAGCGGGTACCCTCCGAGGCCGAGAACATTATTACAATGAGCAGTTCTTC. Amino acids: CASSGGLAGTLRGREHYYNEQFF.

This clonotype has a handful of counts. The rearrangement links TRBV7-3 to TRBJ2-1, with TRBD2 matching 14 bases. This CDR3 region has 14 residues. The junction had 9 bases not matched to a gene; V was cut back by 5 bases and J by 15 bases. Per germline, CDR1 SGHTA and CDR2 FQGTGA. DNA for the CDR3: TGTGCCAGCAGCCCACGGACTAGCGGGAGGCCTTTGTTCTTC. Its protein product is CASSPRTSGRPLFF.

V gene TRBV24-1 combines with J gene TRBJ1-2; 8 bases line up with TRBD1. V was clipped by 5 bases and J by 4 bases; unmatched bases: 8. Per the germline V gene, CDR1 is KGHDR and CDR2 is SFDVKD. The CDR3 is made up of 15 amino acids. The CDR3 nucleotides read TGTGCCACCAGTGGTTATGGACAGGGAGGCTATGGCTACACCTTC. This sequence encodes CATSGYGQGGYGYTF.

The V and J genes are TRBV9 and TRBJ2-3, with D unclear. V lost 0 bases, J lost 1 base, and 9 bases lay in between. Germline assignment: CDR1 SGDLS and CDR2 YYNGEE. The CDR3 runs to 15 residues. For the CDR3, the DNA is TGTGCCAGCAGCGTAGGGGTTTCCCGCACAGATACGCAGTATTTT. Its protein product is CASSVGVSRTDTQYF.